The 25 T cell receptor beta chains below all came from one sample that was sequenced in a study of identical twins. MiXCR, run by TCRdb on the 5' RACE reads, gives a single entry per CDR3 protein. The sample has about 900,000 distinct CDR3 sequences; approximately 13% are singletons. The same data also went into a second study, on yellow fever vaccine responses in identical twins.

The sample taken for sequencing was PBMCs. Receptors were obtained from a woman aged 18-29 years in good health.

J is TRBJ2-5 and V is TRBV10-3; D possibly corresponds to TRBD2 (5 bases). Trimming removed 0 bases from V and 5 bases from J, with 13 bases in between. From germline, CDR1 is ENHRY and CDR2 SYGVKD. CDR3 size: 15 residues. The CDR3 loop is CAISESGGAWETQYF. The DNA for the CDR3 is TGTGCCATCAGTGAGTCAGGAGGTGCATGGGAGACCCAGTACTTC.

Many counts were recorded for this clonotype. The chain couples TRBV12-3 or TRBV12-4 to TRBJ1-6; no clear D gene. Between the trimmed V and J ends, which lost 3 bases and 2 bases, there was a span of 2 bases. The CDR3 has 13 residues. The CDR3 spells CASSLAYNSPLHF. The CDR3 DNA follows: TGTGCCAGCAGTTTGGCCTATAATTCACCCCTCCACTTT.

In its sample, this clonotype was seen a few times. This chain uses TRBV5-1 with TRBJ1-1; 7 nucleotides line up with TRBD1. CDR3 length: 15 residues. In germline, CDR1 is SGHRS, CDR2 YFSETQ. Unmatched junction bases numbered 4, after V lost 0 bases and J lost 2 bases. CDR3 sequence reads: CASSLVQGGNTEAFF. Written as DNA, the CDR3 is TGCGCCAGCAGCTTGGTCCAGGGGGGAAACACTGAAGCTTTCTTT.

This clonotype was seen ten or more times. This chain connects TRBV15 to TRBJ2-2, with TRBD2 as a possible D gene (5 bases). Trimming cost V 8 bases and J 6 bases, with 13 bases left between them. This CDR3 comprises 13 residues. CDR1 LNHNV and CDR2 YYDKDF come from the germline V gene (reference sequence). The CDR3 here is CATLDGNSGELFF. The CDR3 DNA sequence: TGTGCCACCCTCGACGGGAATTCCGGGGAGCTGTTTTTT.

The chain employs TRBV11-2 and TRBJ2-1, with D possibly called TRBD1 or TRBD2 (5 bases each). The CDR3 is 17 residues long. Between the trimmed V and J ends, which lost 8 bases and 9 bases, there was a span of 29 bases. Germline loops: CDR1 SGHAT, CDR2 FQNNGV. For the CDR3, the DNA is TGTGCCAGCCGATCCCCGGGGCGAGGACACCCAAAGGGTGAGCAGTTCTTC. Its protein is CASRSPGRGHPKGEQFF.

The rearrangement links TRBV5-1 to TRBJ2-6, with TRBD2 as a possible D gene (6 bases). Looked up from germline, CDR1 is SGHRS and CDR2 is YFSETQ. This CDR3 is built from 15 residues. Between the trimmed V and J ends, which lost 6 bases and 0 bases, there was a span of 10 bases. The chain's CDR3 is CASIPGGSGANVLTF. The DNA for the CDR3 is TGCGCCAGCATCCCCGGGGGCTCTGGGGCCAACGTCCTGACTTTC. The whole variable domain, filled in from reference TRBV5-1 and TRBJ2-6, reads KAGVTQTPRYLIKTRGQQVTLSCSPISGHRSVSWYQQTPGQGLQFLFEYFSETQRNKGNFPGRFSGRQFSNSRSEMNVSTLELGDSALYLCASIPGGSGANVLTFGAGSRLTVL.

The V gene is TRBV5-1, the J gene TRBJ2-7, with D uncertain. The CDR3 length is 14 residues. Deletions cut 4 bases from V and 1 base from J, with 12 bases between. Germline-derived CDR1 and CDR2 are SGHRS and YFSETQ. Written as DNA, the CDR3 is TGCGCCAGCAGCGTTGCGGAGACTTCCTACGAGCAGTACTTC. Its translation: CASSVAETSYEQYF.

This clonotype has only a few counts. The V call is TRBV3-1, the J call TRBJ2-7, with 9 bases lining up with TRBD1. The ends lost 1 base at V and 3 bases at J; junction bases unmatched: 4. The germline V gene encodes CDR1 LGHDT and CDR2 YNNKEL (reference sequence). The CDR3 loop spans 15 amino acids. The CDR3 DNA reads TGTGCCAGCAGCCAAGGGGGACAGGGTCTCTACGAGCAGTACGTC. This codes for CASSQGGQGLYEQYV.

The chain has TRBV20-1 and TRBJ2-1; D perhaps matches TRBD1 (6 bases). In germline, CDR1 is DFQATT, CDR2 SNEGSKA (reference sequence). The CDR3 is 16 residues long. V was clipped by 0 bases and J by 0 bases, with 12 bases between them. CDR3 protein: CSARDDRSSSYNEQFF. CDR3 coding DNA: TGCAGTGCTAGAGACGACAGGTCGAGCTCCTACAATGAGCAGTTCTTC.

The sample holds a few counts of this clonotype. J is TRBJ2-1 and V is TRBV20-1; possibly TRBD2 for D (5 bases). The V gene lost 0 bases and the J gene lost 2 bases, with 17 bases spanning the gap. Looked up from germline, CDR1 is DFQATT and CDR2 is SNEGSKA (reference sequence). CDR3 length equals 17 residues. The CDR3 bases are TGCAGTGCTAGAGATGTCGTGAGGGTTTCAGCCTACAATGAGCAGTTCTTC. Amino acid sequence: CSARDVVRVSAYNEQFF.

The rearrangement uses TRBV6-1 and TRBJ2-5; 9 positions agree with TRBD1. CDR3 size: 15 residues. Trimming at V came to 6 bases and at J to 4 bases, leaving 9 bases not matched to a gene. Germline loops: CDR1 MNHNS, CDR2 SASEGT. In DNA, the CDR3 is TGTGCCAGCAGGGGGAACAGGGGGCGGCGAGAGACCCAGTACTTC. Residues: CASRGNRGRRETQYF.

This clonotype occurred a few times. The rearrangement uses TRBV20-1 and TRBJ2-7; a possible D gene is TRBD1 (6 bases). Deletions cut 6 bases from V and 6 bases from J, with 18 bases between. In germline, CDR1 is DFQATT, CDR2 SNEGSKA (reference sequence). This CDR3 spans 13 amino acids. Written as DNA, the CDR3 is TGCAGTGCCACTGCAGGGGAAAACGGCGAGCAGTACGTC. It specifies CSATAGENGEQYV.

There are a few counts of this clonotype. The V call is TRBV20-1, the J call TRBJ2-5, with D perhaps matching TRBD1 (6 bases). The CDR3 spans 15 residues. Trimming shortened V by 0 bases and J by 2 bases, and 13 bases separated the two germline ends. CDR1 and CDR2 from the germline V gene are DFQATT and SNEGSKA (reference sequence). CDR3 coding DNA: TGCAGTGCTAGAGACTATACAGGGTCGCAAGAGACCCAGTACTTC. Translation gives CSARDYTGSQETQYF.

J is TRBJ2-5 and V is TRBV20-1; TRBD2 matches 8 bases. The CDR3 runs 13 residues. J gave up 4 bases and V 5 bases, and 6 bases lay outside the gene matches. Germline V gene lookup returns CDR1 DFQATT and CDR2 SNEGSKA (reference sequence). CDR3 sequence: CSAFRTSTETQYF. Written as DNA, the CDR3 is TGCAGTGCTTTTAGGACTAGCACAGAGACCCAGTACTTC.

The sample holds a few counts of this clonotype. This rearrangement joins TRBV2 to TRBJ1-5; no firm D call. The V end lost 8 bases, the J end lost 4 bases, and 12 bases lay between the germline ends. This CDR3 is 13 amino acids long. Germline CDR1 and CDR2: SNHLY and FYNNEI. The CDR3 DNA follows: TGTGCCAGCGGCGCTACTAGGAATCAGCCCCAGCATTTT. Translation: CASGATRNQPQHF.

This clonotype was recorded many times. The chain recombines TRBV14 with TRBJ1-1, with 7 bases lining up with TRBD1. The CDR3 extends over 13 amino acids. Per the germline V gene, CDR1 is SGHDN and CDR2 is FVKESK. V was pared by 6 bases and J by 3 bases, with 4 bases of the junction left unmatched. CDR3 loop: CASRLTGDTEAFF. CDR3 sequence (DNA): TGTGCCAGCAGACTTACAGGGGACACTGAAGCTTTCTTT.

This clonotype turned up a few times. The chain is built from TRBV20-1 and TRBJ2-5, with D perhaps matching TRBD2 (5 bases). Per germline, CDR1 DFQATT and CDR2 SNEGSKA (reference sequence). V gave up 6 bases and J gave up 3 bases, with 14 bases separating them. This CDR3 is 13 amino acids long. CDR3 sequence reads: CSAPRSGEETQYF. The CDR3 coding sequence is TGCAGTGCCCCAAGGTCCGGGGAAGAGACCCAGTACTTC.

The gene calls are TRBV12-3 or TRBV12-4 and TRBJ2-3; D is perhaps TRBD2 (7 bases). Trimming took off 5 bases at V and 1 base at J, with 16 bases between the two ends. CDR3 size: 16 residues. The CDR3: CASSPKRGHRTDTQYF. In DNA form, the CDR3 reads TGTGCCAGCAGTCCCAAGCGGGGACATCGCACAGATACGCAGTATTTT.

The V gene is TRBV9, the J gene TRBJ2-1, with a weak D call TRBD2 (6 bases). Germline V gives CDR1 SGDLS, CDR2 YYNGEE. Trimming took 4 bases from V and 3 from J, leaving 20 bases between them. This CDR3 comprises 17 residues. Here the CDR3 reads CASSPRASVPLYNEQFF. DNA of the CDR3: TGTGCCAGCAGCCCGCGCGCTAGCGTCCCCCTCTACAATGAGCAGTTCTTC.

A few counts support this clonotype. V gene TRBV7-8 combines with J gene TRBJ2-5, with 10 nucleotides matching TRBD2. The germline V gene encodes CDR1 SGHVS and CDR2 FQNEAQ. V shed 5 bases and J 5 bases; nucleotides not matched to a gene: 11. The CDR3 runs 16 residues. The CDR3: CASSVLAGAFSETQYF. The DNA for the CDR3 is TGTGCCAGCAGCGTTCTAGCGGGGGCTTTTTCGGAGACCCAGTACTTC.

This clonotype has ten or more counts. The chain couples TRBV20-1 to TRBJ2-1; 7 positions agree with TRBD1. CDR1 and CDR2 (germline): DFQATT, SNEGSKA (reference sequence). The length of the CDR3 is 15 residues. J was trimmed by 4 bases and V by 6 bases; bases with no gene match: 12. The CDR3 region is CSARSWDRIYNEQFF. The CDR3 nucleotides read TGCAGTGCCCGTTCTTGGGACAGAATTTACAATGAGCAGTTCTTC.

This clonotype has more than one count but fewer than ten. The chain combines TRBV4-1 with TRBJ2-7; 10 bases are shared with TRBD1. Germline-derived CDR1 and CDR2 are MGHRA and YSYEKL. The CDR3 runs to 16 residues. Germline trimming cut 7 bases from V and 5 bases from J; bases unmatched to any gene: 14. CDR3 nucleotides: TGCGCCAGCAACCCAACCTGGGGGACAGGGGAGGACGAGCAGTACTTC. It encodes CASNPTWGTGEDEQYF.

The V call is TRBV27, the J call TRBJ2-1; TRBD2 matches at 10 bases. The CDR3 is 19 amino acids. V lost 7 bases, J lost 0 bases, and 15 bases stayed unmatched. From germline, CDR1 is MNHEY and CDR2 SMNVEV (reference sequence). CDR3 nucleotide sequence: TGTGCCAGCATCCCGACTAGCGGGTCCGGCCGTAGCTCCTACAATGAGCAGTTCTTC. Its translation: CASIPTSGSGRSSYNEQFF.

The genes are TRBV20-1 and TRBJ2-1; weak D call: TRBD2 (6 bases). The V end was cut by 7 bases, the J end by 0 bases, with 19 bases between. The CDR3 covers 16 residues. Germline V gives CDR1 DFQATT, CDR2 SNEGSKA (reference sequence). CDR3 region: CSVTPERVFSYNEQFF. CDR3 nucleotides: TGCAGTGTAACCCCTGAGCGGGTGTTCTCCTACAATGAGCAGTTCTTC.

This clonotype was observed a few times. The rearrangement links TRBV7-2 to TRBJ2-7; either TRBD1 or TRBD2 may fit D (5 bases each). Germline assignment: CDR1 SGHTA and CDR2 FQGNSA. This CDR3 is 14 amino acids long. Trimming removed 5 bases at V and 4 bases at J, with 15 bases between. The CDR3 region is CASSPMGPTYEQYV. The CDR3, as DNA: TGTGCCAGCAGCCCAATGGGACCTACTTACGAGCAGTACGTC.